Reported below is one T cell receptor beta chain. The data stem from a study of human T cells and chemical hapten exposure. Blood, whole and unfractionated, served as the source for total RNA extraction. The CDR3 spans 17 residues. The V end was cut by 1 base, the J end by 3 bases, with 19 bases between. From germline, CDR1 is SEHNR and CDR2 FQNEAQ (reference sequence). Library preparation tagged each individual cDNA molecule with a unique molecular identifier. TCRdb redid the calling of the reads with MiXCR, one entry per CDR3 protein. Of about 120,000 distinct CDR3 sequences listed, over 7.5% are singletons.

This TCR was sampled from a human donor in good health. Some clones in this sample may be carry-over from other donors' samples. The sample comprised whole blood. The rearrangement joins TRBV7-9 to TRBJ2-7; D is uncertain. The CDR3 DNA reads TGTGCCAGCAGCTTAGAGTCGGCGGCACGACCTTTCTACGAGCAGTACTTC. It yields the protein CASSLESAARPFYEQYF.